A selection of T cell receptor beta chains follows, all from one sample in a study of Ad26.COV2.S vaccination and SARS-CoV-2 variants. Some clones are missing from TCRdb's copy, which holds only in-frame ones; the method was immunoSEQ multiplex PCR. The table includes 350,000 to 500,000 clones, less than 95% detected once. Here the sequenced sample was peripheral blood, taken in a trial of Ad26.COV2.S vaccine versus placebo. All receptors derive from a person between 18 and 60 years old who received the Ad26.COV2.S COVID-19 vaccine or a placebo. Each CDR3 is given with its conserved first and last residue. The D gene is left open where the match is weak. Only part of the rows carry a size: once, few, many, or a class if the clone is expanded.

CDR3: CASSAHPKLGTDTQYF
DNA: TGTGCCAGCAGCGCCCACCCCAAGCTCGGGACAGATACGCAGTATTTT
J: TRBJ2-3
V: TRBV3-1/TRBV3-2
size: .
D: .

CDR3: CASSLLGAGNTEAFF
DNA: TGTGCCAGCAGCTTACTCGGGGCGGGGAACACTGAAGCTTTCTTT
J: TRBJ1-1
V: TRBV7-2
size: .
D: .

CDR3: CASSPLLTGPQLEGYTF
DNA: TGTGCCAGCAGTCCTCTCCTGACAGGGCCCCAACTGGAGGGGTACACCTTC
J: TRBJ1-2
V: TRBV2
size: .
D: TRBD1

CDR3: CASRRPGRYEQYF
DNA: TGTGCCAGCCGTCGGCCGGGAAGGTACGAGCAGTACTTC
J: TRBJ2-7
V: TRBV2
size: .
D: .

CDR3: CSVRQGALNTGELFF
DNA: TGCAGCGTGCGACAGGGGGCGTTGAACACCGGGGAGCTGTTTTTT
J: TRBJ2-2
V: TRBV29-1
size: once
D: TRBD1

CDR3: CASSLAGGVNEQYF
DNA: TGTGCCAGCAGCTTAGCGGGGGGAGTAAACGAGCAGTACTTC
J: TRBJ2-7
V: TRBV7-8
size: .
D: .

CDR3: CASHMRPNEQFF
DNA: TGTGCCAGCCACATGCGGCCCAATGAGCAGTTCTTC
J: TRBJ2-1
V: TRBV28
size: .
D: .

CDR3: CASSLGVTSKIKYNEQFF
DNA: TGTGCCAGCAGCTTGGGTGTGACTAGCAAAATTAAATACAATGAGCAGTTCTTC
J: TRBJ2-1
V: TRBV5-8
size: .
D: TRBD2

CDR3: CASSPDGSDNSPLHF
DNA: TGTGCCAGCAGCCCCGACGGGAGTGATAATTCACCCCTCCACTTT
J: TRBJ1-6
V: TRBV9
size: .
D: .

CDR3: CASSLAQNEAFF
DNA: TGTGCCAGCAGCTTAGCCCAGAATGAAGCTTTCTTT
J: TRBJ1-1
V: TRBV7-9
size: .
D: .

CDR3: CASSPQGSPYEQYF
DNA: TGCGCCAGCAGCCCCCAAGGGAGCCCTTACGAGCAGTACTTC
J: TRBJ2-7
V: TRBV5-1
size: .
D: .

CDR3: CASSVGFQVRVDGYTF
DNA: TGTGCCAGCAGCGTAGGTTTCCAGGTCCGGGTCGATGGCTACACCTTC
J: TRBJ1-2
V: TRBV9
size: .
D: .

CDR3: CAISETGTGVPDTQYF
DNA: TGTGCCATCAGTGAGACCGGGACAGGGGTCCCAGATACGCAGTATTTT
J: TRBJ2-3
V: TRBV10-3
size: .
D: TRBD1

CDR3: CASSLGVADQETQYF
DNA: TGTGCCAGCAGCTTAGGAGTAGCGGACCAAGAGACCCAGTACTTC
J: TRBJ2-5
V: TRBV11-2
size: .
D: .

CDR3: CASSLAGRAPGGDEQYF
DNA: TGTGCCAGCAGCTTAGCTGGGAGGGCGCCGGGCGGCGACGAGCAGTACTTC
J: TRBJ2-7
V: TRBV11-2
size: .
D: TRBD2

CDR3: CASSFRLAVSTDTQYF
DNA: TGTGCCAGCAGCTTCCGGCTAGCGGTAAGCACAGATACGCAGTATTTT
J: TRBJ2-3
V: TRBV5-4
size: .
D: TRBD2

CDR3: CAITSGNYNEQFF
DNA: TGTGCCATTACTAGCGGGAATTACAATGAGCAGTTCTTC
J: TRBJ2-1
V: TRBV10-3
size: once
D: TRBD2

CDR3: CASTPGTSSYEQYF
DNA: TGTGCCAGCACCCCCGGGACGAGCTCCTACGAGCAGTACTTC
J: TRBJ2-7
V: TRBV3-1/TRBV3-2
size: .
D: .

CDR3: CASSLASGRSYEQYF
DNA: TGTGCCAGCAGCTTAGCTAGCGGGAGATCCTACGAGCAGTACTTC
J: TRBJ2-7
V: TRBV11-3
size: .
D: TRBD2

CDR3: CASRRTGTNEKLFF
DNA: TGTGCCAGCAGACGGACAGGAACTAATGAAAAACTGTTTTTT
J: TRBJ1-4
V: TRBV6-5
size: once
D: TRBD1

CDR3: CASTLVGGPKPFYEQYF
DNA: TGTGCCAGCACCTTAGTGGGCGGTCCTAAACCTTTCTACGAGCAGTACTTC
J: TRBJ2-7
V: TRBV7-8
size: .
D: .

CDR3: CASSLTHGENIQYF
DNA: TGTGCCAGCAGCCTGACCCACGGTGAAAACATTCAGTACTTC
J: TRBJ2-4
V: TRBV7-9
size: .
D: .

CDR3: CASSSASGPQETQYF
DNA: TGTGCCAGCTCAAGCGCTAGCGGTCCCCAAGAGACCCAGTACTTC
J: TRBJ2-5
V: TRBV18
size: .
D: TRBD2

CDR3: CASSLWGALNEQFF
DNA: TGTGCCAGCAGTTTATGGGGGGCCTTGAATGAGCAGTTCTTC
J: TRBJ2-1
V: TRBV28
size: .
D: .

CDR3: CASSAGTQSTDTQYF
DNA: TGTGCCAGCAGTGCCGGGACCCAAAGCACAGATACGCAGTATTTT
J: TRBJ2-3
V: TRBV28
size: .
D: .

CDR3: CASSPGLVGTGELFF
DNA: TGTGCCAGCAGCCCCGGGCTAGTTGGCACCGGGGAGCTGTTTTTT
J: TRBJ2-2
V: TRBV9
size: few
D: .

CDR3: CASSLGGLAKNIQYF
DNA: TGTGCCAGCAGCCTTGGTGGGCTAGCCAAAAACATTCAGTACTTC
J: TRBJ2-4
V: TRBV6-5
size: .
D: .

CDR3: CASSFSQRGHTDTQYF
DNA: TGCGCCAGCAGCTTCTCCCAGCGGGGGCACACAGATACGCAGTATTTT
J: TRBJ2-3
V: TRBV5-1
size: .
D: TRBD2

CDR3: CASSLEGSRGFVERLAKNIQYF
DNA: TGTGCCAGCAGCTTAGAAGGTAGCCGCGGCTTCGTGGAGCGGTTAGCCAAAAACATTCAGTACTTC
J: TRBJ2-4
V: TRBV7-8
size: once
D: .